One sample yielded the 21 T cell receptor beta chains listed below, sequenced in a study of T cell repertoires in cytomegalovirus infection (dated by TCRdb to between 2017 and 2020). The treatment or condition tag for this specimen amounts to: in vitro stimulation with specific CMV peptide epitopes to enrich CMV-specific T cells. These TCRs' antigens remain unknown. Sequencing was performed on an Illumina HiSeq 1500. Clones were called with MiXCR by TCRdb after fastp trimmed the public reads at Q25, and only in-frame beta chains were retained. Every distinct CDR3 protein forms one entry, paired with its most common genes and DNA. For this sample the table gives about a million distinct CDR3 sequences, of which approximately 33% were detected only once. Of the sample, 13% is held by the ten largest clones. This material consisted of cultured CD8+ T cells from PBMCs, taken from culture after CMV antigen stimulation. Source of these receptors: a human donor in good health (CMV status not recorded). Some clones in this sample may be carry-over from other donors' samples.

The gene calls are TRBV20-1 and TRBJ1-4; TRBD1 matches at 9 bases. CDR3 length: 17 amino acids. Germline-derived CDR1 and CDR2 are DFQATT and SNEGSKA (reference sequence). With V trimmed by 3 bases and J by 8 bases, 16 bases remained unmatched. The CDR3 DNA sequence: TGCAGTGCTAGCCACCGACTCCCGGGACAGGGCAGAGAAAAACTGTTTTTT. It codes for CSASHRLPGQGREKLFF.

Note on this clonotype: With a much larger clone just one base away, this may be a read error. Here the CDR3 reads CASSPREVAWQPQHF. The CDR3 coding sequence is TGTGCCAGCAGCCCTAGGGAGGTGGCCTGGCAGCCCCAGCATTTT. The gene calls are TRBV7-8 and TRBJ1-5; D is unclear. Trimming took 5 bases from V and 7 from J, leaving 18 bases between them. Germline lookup yields CDR1 SGHVS and CDR2 FQNEAQ. The CDR3 runs 15 residues.

This clonotype appeared many times. This sequence joins TRBV7-9 and TRBJ2-5; tentative D call: TRBD2 (7 bases). Germline V gene lookup returns CDR1 SEHNR and CDR2 FQNEAQ (reference sequence). The CDR3 has 15 residues. The V and J ends lost 7 bases and 2 bases respectively, with 17 bases between them. The CDR3: CASNDPRGGQETQYF. Written as DNA, the CDR3 is TGTGCCAGCAACGATCCGAGGGGGGGACAAGAGACCCAGTACTTC.

This clonotype was seen only once. This sequence joins TRBV29-1 and TRBJ1-1; the D is unclear. This CDR3 is built from 10 residues. The germline V and J ends were trimmed by 4 bases and 6 bases, with 6 bases remaining between them. CDR1 is SQVTM, CDR2 ANQGSEA, per germline. CDR3 region: CSVVISEAFF. In nucleotides, the CDR3 is TGCAGCGTTGTGATATCTGAAGCTTTCTTT.

This rearrangement joins TRBV2 to TRBJ1-1; a weak D match, TRBD1 (6 bases). CDR1 is SNHLY, CDR2 FYNNEI, per germline. The CDR3 totals 11 residues. The CDR3 protein is CAGGGTTEAFF. Here the CDR3 DNA reads TGTGCAGGAGGGGGGACCACTGAAGCTTTCTTT.

The chain uses TRBV6-2 or TRBV6-3 and TRBJ2-7; D perhaps matches TRBD1 (5 bases). The CDR3 contains 13 residues. Germline CDR1 is MNHEY and CDR2 is SVGEGT. The CDR3 nucleotides read TGTGCCAGCAGTTCGCCAGGGCCTTACGAGCTGTACGTC. It codes for CASSSPGPYELYV.

This clonotype was detected a few times. The chain is built from TRBV9 and TRBJ1-1; D is unclear. Trimming took 4 bases from V and 6 from J, leaving 10 bases between them. CDR1 SGDLS and CDR2 YYNGEE come from the germline V gene. CDR3 length equals 12 residues. The CDR3 loop is CASSPKRAEAFF. CDR3 coding DNA: TGTGCCAGCAGCCCTAAGAGGGCTGAAGCTTTCTTT.

This clonotype came up many times. A read error may account for a junction end that differs from germline. The chain uses TRBV5-4 and TRBJ2-5; D is possibly TRBD1 or TRBD2 (7 bases each). The length of the CDR3 is 17 residues. The V gene's germline CDR1 is SGHNT and CDR2 YYREEE (reference sequence). The CDR3 DNA reads TGTGCCAGCACCTTGACAGCGCGACAGGGAGGGTCGGAGACCCAGTACTTC. Translated, it gives CASTLTARQGGSETQYF.

For the CDR3, the DNA is TGTGCCAGCAGCTTAGACGGGGGTGAACAGCCCCAGCATTTT. It encodes CASSLDGGEQPQHF. The chain couples TRBV7-4 to TRBJ1-5; TRBD1 is a possible D gene (5 bases). The germline CDR1 and CDR2 sequences are SGHVT and SQSDAQ. This CDR3 region has 14 residues. V was trimmed by 1 base and J by 7 bases, leaving 11 bases between them.

The chain uses TRBV5-4 and TRBJ1-5; D remains unclear. CDR1 and CDR2 from the germline V gene are SGHNT and YYREEE (reference sequence). The CDR3 is made up of 16 amino acids. V shed 0 bases and J shed 1 base, with 11 bases lying between them. In DNA form, the CDR3 reads TGTGCCAGCAGCTTGGATCCGTACACGAGCAATCAGCCCCAGCATTTT. Translating gives CASSLDPYTSNQPQHF.

This clonotype showed up many times. This chain connects TRBV7-6 to TRBJ2-2; D may be TRBD1 (5 bases). Germline CDR1 reads SGHVS; CDR2 reads FNYEAQ. The CDR3 sequence is 14 residues long. V lost 5 bases and J 4 bases, leaving 11 bases between the germline ends. The CDR3 nucleotides read TGTGCCAGCAGCCGCCTAGGGGTCACCGGGGAGCTGTTTTTT. As protein: CASSRLGVTGELFF. Supplemented by reference TRBV7-6 and TRBJ2-2, the full variable domain reads GAGVSQSPRYKVTKRGQDVALRCDPISGHVSLYWYRQALGQGPEFLTYFNYEAQQDKSGLPNDRFSAERPEGSISTLTIQRTEQRDSAMYRCASSRLGVTGELFFGEGSRLTVL.

This clonotype was found a few times. The chain is built from TRBV6-5 and TRBJ1-1, with 7 bases aligning to TRBD1. Germline loops: CDR1 MNHEY, CDR2 SVGAGI. The junction had 4 bases not matched to a gene; V was cut back by 9 bases and J by 0 bases. The CDR3 has 13 amino acids. The CDR3, as DNA: TGTGCCAGTTGGGACAGCATGAACACTGAAGCTTTCTTT. Translating it yields CASWDSMNTEAFF.

Regarding this clonotype: At one of its ends the junction is not consistent with the germline gene, which may arise from a read error. This rearrangement joins TRBV7-7 to TRBJ2-2, with 9 bases lining up with TRBD1. Germline V gene lookup returns CDR1 SSHAT and CDR2 FNYEAQ (reference sequence). The length of the CDR3 is 16 residues. The CDR3 nucleotides read TGTGCTAGCAGCTCGTGGACAGGGGACTTCGCCGGGGAGCTGTTTTTT. Residues: CASSSWTGDFAGELFF.

In this sample, this clonotype turned up a few times. This chain links TRBV19 with TRBJ1-2; D perhaps matches TRBD1 (6 bases). V was pared by 7 bases and J by 1 base, with 22 bases between. This CDR3 has 17 amino acids. Per germline, CDR1 LNHDA and CDR2 SQIVND (reference sequence). In DNA, the CDR3 is TGTGCCAGTACCGATTTCGGGACACTAACCCTTAACTATGGCTACACCTTC. Its protein product is CASTDFGTLTLNYGYTF.

This clonotype was counted a few times. The chain uses TRBV13 and TRBJ2-1; 10 bases are shared with TRBD2. Germline CDR1 is PRHDT and CDR2 is FYEKMQ (reference sequence). Unmatched junction bases numbered 8, after V lost 5 bases and J lost 7 bases. This CDR3 comprises 15 residues. The chain's CDR3 is CASSPAGGPKNEQFF. The DNA of the CDR3 is TGTGCCAGCAGCCCAGCGGGGGGGCCGAAAAATGAGCAGTTCTTC.

CDR3 DNA: TGTGCCACCAGCAGGCAGGGGCACAATGAGCAGTTCTTC. This translates into CATSRQGHNEQFF. This chain connects TRBV15 to TRBJ2-1; a possible D gene is TRBD1 (6 bases). From germline, CDR1 is LNHNV and CDR2 YYDKDF (reference sequence). V shed 3 bases and J shed 5 bases, with 8 bases lying between them. The CDR3 sequence is 13 residues long.

This clonotype turned up a few times. V and J are TRBV27 and TRBJ2-7; 9 positions agree with TRBD2. V shed 3 bases and J 6 bases; nucleotides not matched to a gene: 12. From germline, CDR1 is MNHEY and CDR2 SMNVEV (reference sequence). The CDR3 consists of 16 residues. CDR3 protein: CASSFLAGRSPPEQYF. CDR3 DNA: TGTGCCAGCAGTTTCCTAGCGGGGAGATCTCCGCCCGAGCAGTACTTC.

At least ten counts were recorded for this clonotype. The rearrangement uses TRBV7-9 and TRBJ1-2; D is unclear. CDR3 size: 16 residues. Trimming removed 4 bases from V and 3 bases from J, with 18 bases in between. The V gene's germline CDR1 is SEHNR and CDR2 FQNEAQ (reference sequence). Written as DNA, the CDR3 is TGTGCCAGCAGCTGGCTCGGGCGGGCTAGGGACTATGGCTACACCTTC. It yields the protein CASSWLGRARDYGYTF.

This clonotype turned up a few times. This chain connects TRBV27 to TRBJ1-2; 9 nucleotides line up with TRBD1. The CDR3 length is 18 residues. The V and J ends lost 1 base and 0 bases, in that order; junction bases with no gene match: 9. The germline V gene has CDR1 MNHEY and CDR2 SMNVEV (reference sequence). The CDR3 is CASSLLPGQGSSNYGYTF. DNA of the CDR3: TGTGCCAGCAGTTTATTACCGGGACAGGGTTCGTCTAACTATGGCTACACCTTC.

The gene calls are TRBV7-9 and TRBJ1-1; D is ambiguous. Between the trimmed V and J ends, which lost 6 bases and 7 bases, there was a span of 21 bases. The CDR3 loop spans 15 amino acids. Germline loops: CDR1 SEHNR, CDR2 FQNEAQ (reference sequence). The DNA of the CDR3 is TGTGCCAGCAGGTTCGAGACAACCGAGGAAAATGAAGCTTTCTTT. Translated: CASRFETTEENEAFF.

The chain has TRBV6-5 and TRBJ2-3; tentatively, D is TRBD2 (6 bases). CDR3 length: 13 residues. Looked up from germline, CDR1 is MNHEY and CDR2 is SVGAGI. V was pared by 2 bases and J by 9 bases, with 12 bases between. The CDR3 DNA reads TGTGCCAGCAGTTACGGTGGGGGGTCGACGCAGTATTTT. It encodes CASSYGGGSTQYF.